This T cell receptor (beta chain) was recorded in a study of PD-1 blockade in classical Hodgkin lymphoma. Every patient had relapsed following autologous stem cell transplantation, and cohorts differed in brentuximab vedotin exposure. This clone was observed a handful of times. The CDR3 has 13 residues. The V end was cut by 0 bases, the J end by 4 bases, with 5 bases between. CDR1 SGHRS and CDR2 YFSETQ come from the germline V gene. TCRdb keeps only in-frame clones here, not all; method: immunoSEQ multiplex PCR. The table includes some 20,000 clones, about 82% detected once. The receptor's source is a human donor with classical Hodgkin lymphoma. This sample comprised peripheral blood mononuclear cells (PBMCs), obtained before the second cycle of nivolumab. V is TRBV5-1 and J is TRBJ2-1; D remains unclear. The CDR3 coding sequence is TGCGCCAGCAGCTTGGATCAGTACAATGAGCAGTTCTTC. This sequence encodes CASSLDQYNEQFF.